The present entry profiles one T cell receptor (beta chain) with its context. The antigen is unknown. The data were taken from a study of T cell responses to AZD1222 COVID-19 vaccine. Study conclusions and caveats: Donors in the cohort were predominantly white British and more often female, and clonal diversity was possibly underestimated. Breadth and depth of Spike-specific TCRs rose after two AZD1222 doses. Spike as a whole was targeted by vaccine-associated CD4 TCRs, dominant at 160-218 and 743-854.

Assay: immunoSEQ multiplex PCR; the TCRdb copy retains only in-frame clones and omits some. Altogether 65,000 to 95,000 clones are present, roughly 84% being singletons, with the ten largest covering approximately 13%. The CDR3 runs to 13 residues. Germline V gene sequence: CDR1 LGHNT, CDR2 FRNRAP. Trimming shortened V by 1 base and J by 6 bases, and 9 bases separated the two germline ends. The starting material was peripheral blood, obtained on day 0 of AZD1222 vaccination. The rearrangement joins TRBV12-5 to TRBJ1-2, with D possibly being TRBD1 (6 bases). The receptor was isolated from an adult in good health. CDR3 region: CASGLGTGNGYTF. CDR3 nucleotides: TGTGCTAGTGGTTTGGGTACAGGGAATGGCTACACCTTC.